A selection of T cell receptor beta chains follows, all from one sample in a study of cytotoxic CD8 clonotypes in ibrutinib-treated CLL. The protocol was immunoSEQ multiplex PCR, while the TCRdb copy is restricted to in-frame clones and leaves out a portion. This table holds around 60,000 clones, less than 75% found once. Sequencing was performed on PBMCs, taken after 12 months of ibrutinib treatment. These receptors were collected from a human donor with chronic lymphocytic leukemia. CDR3s include the opening cysteine and the closing phenylalanine or tryptophan. Fields, in order: V gene, D gene, CDR3 length, J gene, clone size, CDR3 DNA, CDR3 protein. D genes are given only for firm matches. The listing skips clone size in some rows; elsewhere it reads once, few, many or a size class.

TRBV6-5	.	11	TRBJ1-2	.	TGTGCCAGCAGCAAGAACTATGGCTACACCTTC	CASSKNYGYTF
TRBV6-1	.	14	TRBJ2-7	.	TGTGCCAGCAGCGATACCGGGACACGCTACGAGCAGTACTTC	CASSDTGTRYEQYF
TRBV2	.	15	TRBJ1-4	.	TGTGCCAGCAAAGCAGGGTTTATTGCTAATGAAAAACTGTTTTTT	CASKAGFIANEKLFF
TRBV7-9	TRBD1	16	TRBJ2-1	.	TGTGCCAGCAGCTTGCCTACTACAGACAGGGGCAATGAGCAGTTCTTC	CASSLPTTDRGNEQFF
TRBV9	TRBD2	14	TRBJ2-5	once	TGTGCCAGCAGCGTTAGCGGGGGAAGGGAGACCCAGTACTTC	CASSVSGGRETQYF
TRBV30	TRBD2	15	TRBJ2-7	.	TGTGCCTGGAGTGGATTAGCGGGAGGGCGGCGCGAGCAGTACTTC	CAWSGLAGGRREQYF
TRBV28	TRBD1	16	TRBJ1-5	.	TGTGCCAGCAAATCCTTAGAGACAGGGAGCAATCAGCCCCAGCATTTT	CASKSLETGSNQPQHF
TRBV5-1	TRBD2	18	TRBJ2-1	.	TGCGCCAGCAGCTTGGGAATGTTCTCCCGGGAGGGCCTGAATGAGCAGTTCTTC	CASSLGMFSREGLNEQFF
TRBV4-3	.	14	TRBJ2-5	.	TGCGCCAGCAGCCACAGGGGCCCCCAAGAGACCCAGTACTTC	CASSHRGPQETQYF
TRBV9	.	16	TRBJ1-2	.	TGTGCCAGCAGCGCCGGGCGGGGGACGGCAAAAGATGGCTACACCTTC	CASSAGRGTAKDGYTF
TRBV28	TRBD1	15	TRBJ2-2	few	TGTGCCAGCACACCCACCGGGACAGGGGCCGGGGAGCTGTTTTTT	CASTPTGTGAGELFF
TRBV30	.	12	TRBJ2-7	.	TGTGCCTGGAGTGAGGGTTTAGACGAGCAGTACTTC	CAWSEGLDEQYF
TRBV6-5	TRBD2	14	TRBJ2-3	.	TGTGCCAGCAGTAAACTAGCGGGATTAGATACGCAGTATTTT	CASSKLAGLDTQYF
TRBV5-1	.	15	TRBJ2-2	once	TGCGCCAGCAGGGACTTTTATACGAACACCGGGGAGCTGTTTTTT	CASRDFYTNTGELFF
TRBV30	TRBD1	16	TRBJ2-5	.	TGTGCCTGGAGTGTCGGACAGGGTTACTCCCAAGAGACCCAGTACTTC	CAWSVGQGYSQETQYF
TRBV5-1	TRBD1	14	TRBJ1-2	.	TGCGCCAGCAGCTTGGGACAGGGCACCTATGGCTACACCTTC	CASSLGQGTYGYTF
TRBV9	.	13	TRBJ2-3	.	TGTGCCAGCAGCCCGACTAACACAGATACGCAGTATTTT	CASSPTNTDTQYF
TRBV10-1	.	16	TRBJ1-1	.	TGCGCCAGCAGTGACACCGTGCGGGGGGTGGCCCCTGAAGCTTTCTTT	CASSDTVRGVAPEAFF
TRBV18	.	14	TRBJ2-1	once	TGTGCCAGCTCACTTGTACAGGGCCCCTATGAGCAGTTCTTC	CASSLVQGPYEQFF
TRBV5-1	.	17	TRBJ1-5	.	TGCGCCAGCAGCTTGGGAGTGGGAGAGTATAGCAATCAGCCCCAGCATTTT	CASSLGVGEYSNQPQHF
TRBV11-2	.	13	TRBJ1-4	.	TGTGCCAGCAGCTTAGATTTGGTTGAAAAACTGTTTTTT	CASSLDLVEKLFF
TRBV6-5	TRBD2	14	TRBJ2-7	.	TGTGCCAGCAGTCCCGGGACTAGCTCCTACGAGCAGTACTTC	CASSPGTSSYEQYF
TRBV5-1	.	14	TRBJ2-7	.	TGCGCCAGCAGCCCTGACAGGTCGGGTGGCGAGCAGTACTTC	CASSPDRSGGEQYF
TRBV11-3	TRBD2	15	TRBJ2-7	.	TGTGCCAGCAGCGCGGCGACTAGCGGGAGCTACGAGCAGTACTTC	CASSAATSGSYEQYF
TRBV11-3	TRBD2	14	TRBJ2-1	.	TGTGCCAGCAGCTTAGCGGGAGGGCGAGGAGAGCAGTTCTTC	CASSLAGGRGEQFF
TRBV27	TRBD2	17	TRBJ2-2	.	TGTGCCAGCAGCCAAAGTCGACTAGCGGGAGCCACCGGGGAGCTGTTTTTT	CASSQSRLAGATGELFF
TRBV5-5	TRBD1	15	TRBJ2-7	.	TGTGCCAGCAGCTTGGGGACAGGAAGCTCCTACGAGCAGTACTTC	CASSLGTGSSYEQYF
TRBV15	.	13	TRBJ2-7	few	TGTGCCACCAGCCGGGGCGGGCTCGCCGAGCAGTACTTC	CATSRGGLAEQYF
TRBV5-1	.	14	TRBJ2-3	.	TGCGCCAGCAGCTTGGCCGACAGCACAGATACGCAGTATTTT	CASSLADSTDTQYF
TRBV4-3	.	16	TRBJ2-7	.	TGCGCCAGCAGCCAAGCCTGGGACTTTCGACGCTACGAGCAGTACTTC	CASSQAWDFRRYEQYF
TRBV28	.	11	TRBJ2-7	few	TGTGCCAGCAGTTCGATGTACCCTCAGTACTTC	CASSSMYPQYF
TRBV4-3	.	16	TRBJ1-3	few	TGCGCCAGCAGCCAAGATTTGGGGACAACTGGAAACACCATATATTTT	CASSQDLGTTGNTIYF
TRBV2	TRBD1	13	TRBJ2-2	.	TGTGCCAGCCGACAGGGGCGAGACGGGGAGCTGTTTTTT	CASRQGRDGELFF
TRBV28	TRBD1	14	TRBJ1-4	few	TGTGCCAGCAGCAAGCCCGGGACAGTTGAAAAACTGTTTTTT	CASSKPGTVEKLFF
TRBV19	TRBD2	15	TRBJ2-3	.	TGTGCCAGTACCCGAAGCGGGATAAGCACAGATACGCAGTATTTT	CASTRSGISTDTQYF
TRBV5-1	TRBD2	18	TRBJ2-5	.	TGCGCCAGCAGCCAGCCGATAGGACTAGAAAGTAGGAAAGAGACCCAGTACTTC	CASSQPIGLESRKETQYF
TRBV4-2	.	13	TRBJ2-1	.	TGTGCCAGCAGCCAAGGGATGACGGGGGAGCAGTTCTTC	CASSQGMTGEQFF
TRBV30	.	16	TRBJ2-1	.	TGTGCCTGGAGCGATAGGCGGGTTCCGTCCTACAATGAGCAGTTCTTC	CAWSDRRVPSYNEQFF
TRBV4-3	TRBD2	18	TRBJ2-1	.	TGCGCCAGCAGCCAAGATCTCGGACCGCGGGAGGCCTACAATGAGCAGTTCTTC	CASSQDLGPREAYNEQFF
TRBV5-1	TRBD1	15	TRBJ2-3	.	TGCGCCAGCAGCTTTAGGACAGGGACCACAGATACGCAGTATTTT	CASSFRTGTTDTQYF
TRBV6-1	TRBD2	13	TRBJ2-7	few	TGTGCCAGCACGATAGCGGGAGTGGGCGAGCAGTACTTC	CASTIAGVGEQYF
TRBV10-2	TRBD1	17	TRBJ1-1	.	TGCGCCAGCAGTGAGAAACTTGCAGGGGGCTTAAACACTGAAGCTTTCTTT	CASSEKLAGGLNTEAFF
TRBV7-8	.	14	TRBJ2-3	medium-sized	TGTGCCAGCAGCTTAAATAGTGGCACAGATACGCAGTATTTT	CASSLNSGTDTQYF
TRBV10-3	.	18	TRBJ2-3	.	TGTGCCATCAGCTCCTCCGGGGGAGAGAGGACTAGCACAGATACGCAGTATTTT	CAISSSGGERTSTDTQYF
TRBV25-1	TRBD2	12	TRBJ2-3	once	TGTGCCAGCAGTGAATTGGCGGGAGGGGCGTATTTT	CASSELAGGAYF
TRBV6-1	.	13	TRBJ2-7	.	TGTGCCAGCAGTCGAGACCCCTCCTACGAGCAGTACTTC	CASSRDPSYEQYF
TRBV28	.	14	TRBJ2-7	.	TGTGCCAGCAGTACACCCGGGACCCAGCGGGTAAGGGACTTC	CASSTPGTQRVRDF
TRBV11-3	.	13	TRBJ2-2	.	TGTGCCAGCAGCCTCAGAAACACCGGGGAGCTGTTTTTT	CASSLRNTGELFF
TRBV5-1	TRBD2	15	TRBJ2-5	once	TGCGCCAGCAGCTCAAGCGGGATGGGCCAAGAGACCCAGTACTTC	CASSSSGMGQETQYF
TRBV18	TRBD1	14	TRBJ1-5	.	TGTGCCAGCTCACCAGGGACAGGGAGTCAGCCCCAGCATTTT	CASSPGTGSQPQHF
TRBV15	.	15	TRBJ2-7	.	TGTGCCACCAGCAGAGATTTGGGGCAGTTCTACGAGCAGTACTTC	CATSRDLGQFYEQYF
TRBV5-1	TRBD1	16	TRBJ2-1	.	TGCGCCAGCAGCTTGTCGGGACAGGGTACCCTCGGGGAGCAGTTCTTC	CASSLSGQGTLGEQFF
TRBV6-6	TRBD1	14	TRBJ2-3	.	TGTGCCAGCTTCCGGGACAGGGGCACAGATACGCAGTATTTT	CASFRDRGTDTQYF
TRBV30	.	14	TRBJ2-2	.	TGTGCCTGGAGTGTCGGGGCGAGCTCCGGGGAGCTGTTTTTT	CAWSVGASSGELFF
TRBV5-1	.	12	TRBJ2-3	.	TGCGCCAGCAGCTTGGAAACAGATACGCAGTATTTT	CASSLETDTQYF